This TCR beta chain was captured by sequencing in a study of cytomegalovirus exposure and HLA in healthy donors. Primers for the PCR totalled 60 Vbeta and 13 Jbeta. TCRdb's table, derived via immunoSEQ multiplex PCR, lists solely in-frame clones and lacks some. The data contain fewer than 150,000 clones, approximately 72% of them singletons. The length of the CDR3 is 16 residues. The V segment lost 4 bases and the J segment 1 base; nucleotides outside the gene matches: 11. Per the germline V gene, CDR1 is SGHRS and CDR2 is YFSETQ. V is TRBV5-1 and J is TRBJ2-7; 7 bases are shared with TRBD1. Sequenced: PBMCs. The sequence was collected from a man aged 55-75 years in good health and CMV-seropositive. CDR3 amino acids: CASSLGTAWGSYEQYF. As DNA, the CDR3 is TGCGCCAGCAGCCTCGGGACAGCCTGGGGATCCTACGAGCAGTACTTC.